This TCR beta chain derives from a study of T cells in Graves' hyperthyroidism and ophthalmopathy. Overall study findings and caveats: A model using 13 V-J features told ophthalmopathy apart from stable hyperthyroidism.

Patients with uncontrolled infections, other autoimmune diseases, pregnancy or lactation were excluded. The source of the PBMCs was 8 to 10 ml of fresh peripheral blood. V lost 10 bases and J 3 bases, leaving 16 bases between the germline ends. The V gene's germline CDR1 is ENHRY and CDR2 SYGVKD. CDR3 length: 13 residues. Points on this clonotype: Its target is not known.

Amplification targeted TCR beta CDR3 regions from RNA transcripts. A first-round RT-PCR of the TCR CDR3 used the HTBI primer set. TCRdb reprocessed the multiplex PCR reads with MiXCR, giving one entry per CDR3 protein. The data contain approximately 620,000 distinct CDR3 sequences, about 14% of them seen just once; the ten biggest clones take up around 5.4%. Source material: blood. The source is a woman aged 30 to 39 with Graves' hyperthyroidism that later progressed to Graves' ophthalmopathy. This chain connects TRBV10-3 to TRBJ2-7; D is possibly TRBD2 (5 bases). The CDR3 sequence is CATKNGDVYEQYF. Written as DNA, the CDR3 is TGTGCCACAAAGAACGGGGATGTCTACGAGCAGTACTTC.